The 6 T cell receptor beta chains below come from one sample, sequenced in a study of blood T cell repertoires in COVID-19. Clones were sequenced by immunoSEQ multiplex PCR, and TCRdb holds only the in-frame ones, with some missing. The profile shows some 270,000 clones, around 86% of them singletons. Sequenced sample: peripheral blood. The source is a man in his fifties with acute or convalescent COVID-19.

V and J are TRBV7-9 and TRBJ2-1; TRBD2 matches at 11 bases. Trimming took 7 bases from V and 2 from J; bases not matched to a gene: 7. Germline-derived CDR1 and CDR2 are SEHNR and FQNEAQ (reference sequence). CDR3 size: 16 residues. The CDR3 region has the DNA TGTGCCAGCAACCCGCTAGCGGGGGGCACCTACAATGAGCAGTTCTTC. Amino acids: CASNPLAGGTYNEQFF.

The chain employs TRBV11-3 and TRBJ2-2, with D possibly matching TRBD2 (6 bases). Looked up from germline, CDR1 is SGHNT and CDR2 is YENEEA. The V end lost 3 bases, the J end lost 6 bases, and 11 bases lay between the germline ends. This CDR3 region has 14 residues. CDR3: CASSFDGGSGELFF. CDR3 DNA sequence: TGTGCCAGCAGCTTCGACGGAGGGTCCGGGGAGCTGTTTTTT.

The J gene is TRBJ1-6, the V gene TRBV21-1; the table's D call of TRBD1 was not tested on the DNA. TRBV21-1 is described as a pseudogene. CDR3 length equals 16 residues. Here the CDR3 DNA reads TGTGCCAGCCCTAAACCGGGACATAGGTGGTATTCACCCCTCCACTTT. Amino acid sequence: CASPKPGHRWYSPLHF.

CDR3 in DNA: TGTGCCACCAGTGATGCAGGGGGCGAGGAAGAGACCCAGTACTTC. Encoded protein: CATSDAGGEEETQYF. V is TRBV24-1 and J is TRBJ2-5; 8 bases agree with TRBD1. The germline CDR1 and CDR2 sequences are KGHDR and SFDVKD. Trimming removed 3 bases from V and 3 bases from J; junction bases left unmatched: 5. The CDR3 contains 15 residues.

On this clone itself: One junction end does not reproduce the germline sequence, and a read error may be involved. J is TRBJ1-2 and V is TRBV6-6; D may be TRBD1 (5 bases). In germline, CDR1 is MNHNY, CDR2 SVGAGI (reference sequence). The CDR3 has 8 amino acids. The CDR3 DNA sequence: TGTGCCAGCGGGGCAGGAGATTTC. It specifies CASGAGDF.

J is TRBJ2-1 and V is TRBV7-3; 10 nucleotides match TRBD2. Germline loops: CDR1 SGHTA, CDR2 FQGTGA. V dropped 1 base and J dropped 4; count of bases not matched to a gene: 1. The CDR3 loop spans 15 amino acids. CDR3 DNA: TGTGCCAGCAGCTTAATACTAGCGGGGTACAATGAGCAGTTCTTC. Translated: CASSLILAGYNEQFF.